This TCR beta chain stems from a study of blood T cell repertoires in COVID-19. The overall study: Samples of COVID-19 (acute and convalescent) were obtained from the United States, Italy and Spain. PBMCs, B-cell-depleted T cells, or T cells provided the cDNA or gDNA that made up the material.

The length of the CDR3 is 14 residues. The germline CDR1 and CDR2 sequences are MNHEY and SVGAGI. The V end lost 0 bases, the J end lost 6 bases, and 11 bases lay between the germline ends. Per the original data handling: For nucleated cells, counts were estimated from reference gene primer amplification. Assay: immunoSEQ multiplex PCR; the TCRdb copy retains only in-frame clones and omits some. The V and J calls and clone size come from that table; D and trimming were worked out from the DNA. The table records hundreds of thousands of clones, roughly 87% of them present only once. The clonotype was recovered from a woman in her twenties or thirties who had recovered from COVID-19. The genes are TRBV6-5 and TRBJ1-2; D is undetermined. Input material: PBMCs or T cells enriched from blood (not recorded which). The CDR3 protein is CASSYSGMRNGYTF. The CDR3 DNA sequence: TGTGCCAGCAGTTACTCCGGGATGAGGAATGGCTACACCTTC.